This T cell receptor beta chain derives from a study of cytotoxic CD8 clonotypes in ibrutinib-treated CLL. Clones were read by immunoSEQ multiplex PCR, and TCRdb kept only the in-frame ones, dropping some. Counted here are 15,000 to 20,000 clones, approximately 84% occurring once; the ten biggest clones make up 4.5% to 7%. With 0 bases removed from V and 9 bases from J, the gap between germline ends came to 6 bases. This CDR3 contains 12 residues. Germline CDR1 is LGHNA and CDR2 is YSLEER. The sequence derives from a human donor with chronic lymphocytic leukemia. The chain employs TRBV4-3 and TRBJ2-4; no reliable D call. The source was PBMCs, collected before ibrutinib treatment. The CDR3 DNA sequence: TGCGCCAGCAGCCAAGATAGAGGCATTCAGTACTTC. It encodes CASSQDRGIQYF.